This T cell receptor beta chain emerged from a study of T cell repertoires in cytomegalovirus infection. About the research overall: In public TCR beta signatures, there were indications of both CMV infection and matching HLA type. Study-level points and caveats: Ex vivo, HLA-C-restricted CMV-specific TCR beta clonotypes prevailed over the rest of the response. Identification of carriers of CMV plus the relevant HLA was performed using cumulative public TCR beta family frequency.

Concerning this clonotype: Its antigen is unknown.

V lost 4 bases to trimming and J lost 6 bases; unmatched junction nucleotides: 11. Per the germline V gene, CDR1 is SGHVS and CDR2 is FNYEAQ. The length of the CDR3 is 16 residues. TCRdb itself ran the reads through MiXCR, one entry per CDR3 protein. The repertoire holds around 900,000 distinct CDR3 sequences, with approximately 30% as singletons. The sequencing used cultured CD8+ T cells from PBMCs, collected from culture after CMV antigen stimulation. The chain links TRBV7-6 to TRBJ2-3; TRBD2 matches at 9 bases. The receptor was derived from a human donor in good health (CMV status not recorded). Some clones in this sample may be carry-over from other donors' samples. CDR3 DNA: TGTGCCAGCAGCTCCGATTGGGTAGCGGGGGAGGATACGCAGTATTTT. Residues: CASSSDWVAGEDTQYF. The full variable domain, its missing parts supplied by reference TRBV7-6 and TRBJ2-3, is GAGVSQSPRYKVTKRGQDVALRCDPISGHVSLYWYRQALGQGPEFLTYFNYEAQQDKSGLPNDRFSAERPEGSISTLTIQRTEQRDSAMYRCASSSDWVAGEDTQYFGPGTRLTVL.